This T cell receptor beta chain was obtained from a study of T-cell reconstitution after alpha-beta-depleted transplantation in children. Trimming removed 4 bases from V and 8 bases from J; junction bases left unmatched: 4. The CDR3 runs 13 residues. Looked up from germline, CDR1 is SGDLS and CDR2 is YYNGEE. This clonotype showed up just a few times. Construction of the TCRbeta library involved unique molecular identifiers. TCRdb independently ran MiXCR on the PCR reads; one entry per CDR3 protein. The sample lists over 200,000 distinct CDR3 sequences; over 15% were seen once. This chain joins TRBV9 and TRBJ1-4; 8 nucleotides match TRBD1. The TCR was taken from a male patient aged 2-10 years who had a stem cell transplant for acute lymphoblastic leukemia, so the T cells may come from the graft donor. The specimen was PBMCs, mostly from graft donor cells, collected 360 days after TCRalphabeta/CD19-depleted stem cell transplant. The DNA for the CDR3 is TGTGCCAGCAGCAGAAGGACAGGGGAAAAACTGTTTTTT. This translates into CASSRRTGEKLFF.